This T cell receptor beta chain was obtained from a study of identical twins. Study-wide results and limits: The study drew conclusions from cross-sectional statistical analysis, not from following the same donors. Within twin pairs, the out-of-frame alpha sequences they shared showed excess low generation probability. The models systematically underestimated how much out-of-frame TCR alpha was shared in monozygotic twins.

In this sample, this clonotype turned up a few times. Its antigen is as yet unknown. Healthy Caucasians provided all donations. One entry per CDR3 protein, called by TCRdb with MiXCR from the 5' RACE reads. The data show 400,000 to 600,000 distinct CDR3 sequences, approximately 20% seen once. The V gene end was trimmed by 4 bases and the J gene end by 3 bases; junction bases not matched to a gene: 4. CDR3 size: 16 residues. Germline assignment: CDR1 SGHRS and CDR2 YFSETQ. The same sample was also used in a study of yellow fever vaccine responses in identical twins.

The chain has TRBV5-1 and TRBJ2-1, with 13 nucleotides matching TRBD2. Input material: CD4+ T cells sorted from blood. This clonotype was obtained from a woman between 18 and 29 years old in good health. The CDR3 here is CASSQRTSGGYNEQFF. CDR3 sequence (DNA): TGCGCCAGCAGCCAGAGGACTAGCGGGGGCTACAATGAGCAGTTCTTC.